Listed here are 21 T cell receptor beta chains from one sample, sequenced in a study of blood T cells in healthy people across ages. Through a sample-barcoded 5' primer and a J-beta primer mix, a second PCR was run for roughly 6 to 11 cycles. TCRdb passed the 5' RACE reads through MiXCR, listing each CDR3 protein once. The sample consists of 1.5 million to 2 million distinct CDR3 sequences, 28% of them appearing once. Sample: blood. These receptors originate from a woman aged 30 to 39 in good health.

This clonotype was picked up many times. This chain joins TRBV20-1 and TRBJ2-7; possibly TRBD2 for D (5 bases). There are 11 residues in the CDR3. V dropped 0 bases and J dropped 5 bases, with 5 bases sitting between them. CDR1 and CDR2 from the germline V gene are DFQATT and SNEGSKA (reference sequence). The CDR3 loop reads CSARDGDEQYF. The CDR3 coding sequence is TGCAGTGCTAGAGACGGGGACGAGCAGTACTTC.

The chain carries TRBV28 and TRBJ2-3; a possible D gene is TRBD1 (5 bases). The CDR3 loop spans 12 amino acids. CDR1 is MDHEN and CDR2 is SYDVKM in the germline V gene. Trimming stripped 4 bases from V and 10 bases from J, with 12 bases between. CDR3 amino acids: CASSSLARAQYF. The CDR3 DNA sequence: TGTGCCAGCAGTTCCTTAGCCAGGGCGCAGTATTTT.

This clonotype was seen ten or more times. The chain employs TRBV9 and TRBJ1-5; D gene unclear. V lost 2 bases and J lost 3, with 9 bases in between. The CDR3 loop spans 14 amino acids. Per germline, CDR1 SGDLS and CDR2 YYNGEE. The CDR3 sequence is CASSVDPDNQPQHF. The CDR3, as DNA: TGTGCCAGCAGCGTCGACCCAGACAATCAGCCCCAGCATTTT.

The rearrangement joins TRBV6-6 to TRBJ2-7; the match to TRBD1 covers 11 bases. Germline-derived CDR1 and CDR2 are MNHNY and SVGAGI (reference sequence). V trimming: 0 bases; J trimming: 5 bases; junction bases outside the gene matches: 3. The CDR3 sequence is 15 residues long. The CDR3: CASSYSGQGADEQYF. CDR3 nucleotides: TGTGCCAGCAGTTACTCAGGACAGGGGGCAGACGAGCAGTACTTC.

This clonotype was seen a handful of times. The J gene is TRBJ1-2, the V gene TRBV7-2; no reliable D call. The CDR3 consists of 13 residues. Germline lookup yields CDR1 SGHTA and CDR2 FQGNSA. Deletions cut 5 bases from V and 8 bases from J, with 15 bases between. The CDR3: CASSAGQYWGYTF. The DNA of the CDR3 is TGTGCCAGCAGCGCTGGCCAATACTGGGGCTACACCTTC.

This clonotype appeared many times. The chain recombines TRBV29-1 with TRBJ2-4; 7 nucleotides match TRBD1. Germline V gene sequence: CDR1 SQVTM, CDR2 ANQGSEA. This CDR3 region has 14 residues. V lost 6 bases to trimming and J lost 6 bases; unmatched junction nucleotides: 11. The DNA of the CDR3 is TGCAGCGTAATTACCTCGGGACAGTTAAACATTCAGTACTTC. Amino acids: CSVITSGQLNIQYF.

In the case of this clonotype: At one end, the junction sequence differs from germline, possibly due to a read error. CDR3 loop: CASRPRTMRTDAQYF. The DNA of the CDR3 is TGTGCCAGCAGACCTAGGACAATGAGAACAGATGCGCAGTATTTT. This chain uses TRBV12-3 or TRBV12-4 with TRBJ2-3; D is perhaps TRBD1 (5 bases). The length of the CDR3 is 15 residues.

V gene TRBV12-3 or TRBV12-4 combines with J gene TRBJ2-4; 7 nucleotides line up with TRBD2. The CDR3 is 15 residues long. V lost 5 bases, J lost 6 bases, and 10 bases stayed unmatched. CDR3 DNA sequence: TGTGCCAGCAGTGGACGTAGGGAGGGGCGAAACATTCAGTACTTC. This translates into CASSGRREGRNIQYF.

The rearrangement joins TRBV9 to TRBJ1-2; D gene unclear. The length of the CDR3 is 12 residues. With 1 base removed from V and 8 bases from J, the gap between germline ends came to 9 bases. The germline gives CDR1 SGDLS, CDR2 YYNGEE. The CDR3 coding sequence is TGTGCCAGCAGCGTAAGCGGGAAAGGCTACACCTTC. It encodes CASSVSGKGYTF. Full variable domain (remainder filled in from reference TRBV9 and TRBJ1-2): DSGVTQTPKHLITATGQRVTLRCSPRSGDLSVYWYQQSLDQGLQFLIQYYNGEERAKGNILERFSAQQFPDLHSELNLSSLELGDSALYFCASSVSGKGYTFGSGTRLTVV.

This chain joins TRBV20-1 and TRBJ1-1; D possibly corresponds to TRBD1 (5 bases). This CDR3 spans 14 amino acids. Germline V gene data show CDR1 as DFQATT and CDR2 as SNEGSKA (reference sequence). The germline V and J ends were trimmed by 5 bases and 5 bases, with 18 bases remaining between them. The DNA for the CDR3 is TGCAGTGCTTGGGGACCTGGACGTGGGACTGAAGCTTTCTTT. Translation: CSAWGPGRGTEAFF.

The gene calls are TRBV24-1 and TRBJ2-3; D ambiguous. Germline V CDR1 and CDR2: KGHDR, SFDVKD. This CDR3 comprises 13 residues. V was shortened by 2 bases and J by 4 bases, with 6 bases between the two germline ends. The CDR3, as DNA: TGTGCCACCAGTGATTGGGTCGCAGATACGCAGTATTTT. This sequence encodes CATSDWVADTQYF.

There are a few counts of this clonotype. The rearrangement links TRBV7-9 to TRBJ2-1, with D perhaps TRBD1 (5 bases). Deletions cut 0 bases from V and 8 bases from J, with 17 bases between. The CDR3 totals 16 residues. Germline CDR1 is SEHNR and CDR2 is FQNEAQ (reference sequence). The CDR3 sequence: CASSLAFAGMMDEQFF. The DNA of the CDR3 is TGTGCCAGCAGCTTAGCGTTCGCAGGGATGATGGATGAGCAGTTCTTC.

This chain connects TRBV20-1 to TRBJ2-3; D is undetermined. The CDR3 has 13 amino acids. V gave up 2 bases and J gave up 4 bases, with 10 bases separating them. Germline V gene sequence: CDR1 DFQATT, CDR2 SNEGSKA (reference sequence). The CDR3 region has the DNA TGCAGTGCTAGATCCCCACACCCAGATACGCAGTATTTT. It is translated as CSARSPHPDTQYF.

The chain employs TRBV18 and TRBJ2-3, with D perhaps matching TRBD2 (6 bases). The CDR3 length is 14 residues. The ends were cut back, 3 bases at V and 5 bases at J, with 12 bases in the middle. CDR1 KGHSH and CDR2 LQKENI come from the germline V gene. CDR3 sequence: CASSPRTTRDTQYF. CDR3 bases: TGTGCCAGCTCACCCCGGACTACTCGAGATACGCAGTATTTT.

Ten or more counts support this clonotype. The V call is TRBV6-1, the J call TRBJ2-4; no clear D gene. The V gene's germline CDR1 is MNHNS and CDR2 SASEGT. The ends were cut back, 6 bases at V and 7 bases at J, with 7 bases in the middle. The CDR3 contains 11 residues. CDR3 residues: CASSAPNIQYF. The CDR3 DNA sequence: TGTGCCAGCAGCGCCCCCAACATTCAGTACTTC.

This clonotype was observed a few times. The rearrangement uses TRBV5-1 and TRBJ2-1; D may be TRBD1 (5 bases). The CDR3 consists of 16 residues. V was clipped by 0 bases and J by 3 bases, with 13 bases between them. CDR1 is SGHRS and CDR2 is YFSETQ in the germline V gene. In DNA form, the CDR3 reads TGCGCCAGCAGCTTGGAGTGGGGCGGCCGCTACAATGAGCAGTTCTTC. Amino acid sequence: CASSLEWGGRYNEQFF.

In its sample, this clonotype was seen many times. The chain uses TRBV20-1 and TRBJ1-5, with 7 bases lining up with TRBD1. CDR3 length: 14 amino acids. Trimming at V came to 0 bases and at J to 6 bases, leaving 5 bases not matched to a gene. CDR1 DFQATT and CDR2 SNEGSKA come from the germline V gene (reference sequence). In DNA, the CDR3 is TGCAGTGCTAGAGATCGACAGGGAGGTCAGCCCCAGCATTTT. Its translation is CSARDRQGGQPQHF.

V usage is TRBV10-3 and J usage is TRBJ1-2, with D perhaps matching TRBD1 (6 bases). The germline V and J ends were trimmed by 5 bases and 1 base, with 17 bases remaining between them. CDR1 and CDR2 from the germline V gene are ENHRY and SYGVKD. The CDR3 runs to 16 residues. Here the CDR3 DNA reads TGTGCCATCAGTCCCCCGGGGGGCCCGGATAACTATGGCTACACCTTC. Its translation: CAISPPGGPDNYGYTF.

This clonotype has more than one count but fewer than ten. The chain is built from TRBV7-9 and TRBJ2-2, with TRBD2 identical over 10 bases. In germline, CDR1 is SEHNR, CDR2 FQNEAQ (reference sequence). This CDR3 region has 15 residues. V was clipped by 5 bases and J by 3 bases; unmatched bases: 3. The CDR3 loop is CASSRTSGYTGELFF. CDR3 bases: TGTGCCAGCAGCCGGACTAGCGGCTACACCGGGGAGCTGTTTTTT.

The chain has TRBV5-1 and TRBJ1-2; the D gene is possibly TRBD1 (6 bases). Germline CDR1 is SGHRS and CDR2 is YFSETQ. This CDR3 has 13 amino acids. The ends were cut back, 1 base at V and 8 bases at J, with 12 bases in the middle. The CDR3 nucleotides read TGCGCCAGCAGCTTGAGGGCAGGGGTAGGCTACACCTTC. It is translated as CASSLRAGVGYTF.

V is TRBV20-1 and J is TRBJ2-1; 7 positions agree with TRBD1. Trimming at V came to 7 bases and at J to 5 bases, leaving 8 bases not matched to a gene. The length of the CDR3 is 13 residues. The V gene's germline CDR1 is DFQATT and CDR2 SNEGSKA (reference sequence). The DNA of the CDR3 is TGCAGTGTACCGGACAGGTTCCACAATGAGCAGTTCTTC. Protein: CSVPDRFHNEQFF.